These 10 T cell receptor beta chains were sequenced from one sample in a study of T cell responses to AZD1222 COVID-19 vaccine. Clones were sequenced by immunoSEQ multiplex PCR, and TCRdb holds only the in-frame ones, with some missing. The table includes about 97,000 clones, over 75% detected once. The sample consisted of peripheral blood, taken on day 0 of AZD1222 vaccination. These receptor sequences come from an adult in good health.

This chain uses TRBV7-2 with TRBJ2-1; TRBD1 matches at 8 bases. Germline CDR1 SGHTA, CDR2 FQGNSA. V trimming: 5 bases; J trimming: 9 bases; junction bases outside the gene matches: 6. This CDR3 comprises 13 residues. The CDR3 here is CASSATGVGEQFF. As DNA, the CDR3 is TGTGCCAGCAGCGCGACAGGGGTGGGTGAGCAGTTCTTC.

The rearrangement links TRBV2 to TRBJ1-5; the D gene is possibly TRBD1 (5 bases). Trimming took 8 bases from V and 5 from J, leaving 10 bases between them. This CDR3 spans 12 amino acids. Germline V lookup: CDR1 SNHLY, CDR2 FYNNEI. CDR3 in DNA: TGTGCCAGCGCACAGGAATATCAGCCCCAGCATTTT. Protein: CASAQEYQPQHF.

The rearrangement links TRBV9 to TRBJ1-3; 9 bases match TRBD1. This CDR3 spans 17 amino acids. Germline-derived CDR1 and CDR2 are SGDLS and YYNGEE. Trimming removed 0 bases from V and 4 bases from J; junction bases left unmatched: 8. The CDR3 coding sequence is TGTGCCAGCAGCGTAGGCGCCGGGACAGGGTCGGGAAACACCATATATTTT. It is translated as CASSVGAGTGSGNTIYF.

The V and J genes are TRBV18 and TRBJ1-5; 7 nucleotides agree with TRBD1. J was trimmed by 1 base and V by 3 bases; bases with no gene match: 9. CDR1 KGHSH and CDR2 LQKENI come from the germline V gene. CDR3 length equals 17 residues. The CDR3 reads CASSPGQASASNQPQHF. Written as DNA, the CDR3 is TGTGCCAGCTCACCCGGACAGGCCTCTGCGAGCAATCAGCCCCAGCATTTT. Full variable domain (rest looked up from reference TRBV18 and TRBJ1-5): NAGVMQNPRHLVRRRGQEARLRCSPMKGHSHVYWYRQLPEEGLKFMVYLQKENIIDESGMPKERFSAEFPKEGPSILRIQQVVRGDSAAYFCASSPGQASASNQPQHFGDGTRLSIL.

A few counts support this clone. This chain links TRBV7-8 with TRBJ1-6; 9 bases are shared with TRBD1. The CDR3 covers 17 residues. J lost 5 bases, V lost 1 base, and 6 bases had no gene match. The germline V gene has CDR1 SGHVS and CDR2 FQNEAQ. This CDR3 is CASSLDEGQGHNSPLHF. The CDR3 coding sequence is TGTGCCAGCAGCTTAGACGAGGGACAGGGACATAATTCACCCCTCCACTTT. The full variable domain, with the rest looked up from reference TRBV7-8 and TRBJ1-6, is GAGVSQSPRYKVAKRGQDVALRCDPISGHVSLFWYQQALGQGPEFLTYFQNEAQLDKSGLPSDRFFAERPEGSVSTLKIQRTQQEDSAVYLCASSLDEGQGHNSPLHFGNGTRLTVT.

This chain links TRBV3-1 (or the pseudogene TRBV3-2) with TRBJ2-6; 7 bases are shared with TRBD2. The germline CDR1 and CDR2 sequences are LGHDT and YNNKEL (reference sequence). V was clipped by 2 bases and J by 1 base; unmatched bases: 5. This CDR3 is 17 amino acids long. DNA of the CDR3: TGTGCCAGCAGCCAAAGCGGGGTGGGTTCTGGGGCCAACGTCCTGACTTTC. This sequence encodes CASSQSGVGSGANVLTF.

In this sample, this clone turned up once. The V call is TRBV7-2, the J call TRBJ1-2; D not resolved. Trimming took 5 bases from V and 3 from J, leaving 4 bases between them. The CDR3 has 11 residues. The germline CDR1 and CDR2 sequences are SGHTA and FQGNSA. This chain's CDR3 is CASSDDYGYTF. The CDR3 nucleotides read TGTGCCAGCAGCGACGACTATGGCTACACCTTC.

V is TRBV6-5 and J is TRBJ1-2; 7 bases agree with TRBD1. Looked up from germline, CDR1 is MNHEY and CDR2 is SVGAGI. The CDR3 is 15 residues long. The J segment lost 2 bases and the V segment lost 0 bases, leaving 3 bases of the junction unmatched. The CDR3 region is CASSYSPGGNYGYTF. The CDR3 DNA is TGTGCCAGCAGTTACTCGCCAGGGGGGAACTATGGCTACACCTTC.

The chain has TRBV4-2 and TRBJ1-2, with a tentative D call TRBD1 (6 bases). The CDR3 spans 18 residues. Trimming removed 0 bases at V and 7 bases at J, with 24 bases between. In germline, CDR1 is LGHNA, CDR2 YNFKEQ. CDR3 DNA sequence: TGTGCCAGCAGCCAAGACGCGTTGGGGCCAGGGGTTGTGTCTGGCTACACCTTC. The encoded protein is CASSQDALGPGVVSGYTF.

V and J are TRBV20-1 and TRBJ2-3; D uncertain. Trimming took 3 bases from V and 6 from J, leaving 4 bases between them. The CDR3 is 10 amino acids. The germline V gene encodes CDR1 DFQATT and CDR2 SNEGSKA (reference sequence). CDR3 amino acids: CSARGDTQYF. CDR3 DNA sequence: TGCAGTGCTAGGGGTGATACGCAGTATTTT.